Following are 16 T cell receptor beta chains from one sample sequenced in a study of T cell responses to AZD1222 COVID-19 vaccine listed by TCRdb under 2021. The library was obtained by the immunoSEQ multiplex PCR assay. TCRdb stores this immuneACCESS table with in-frame sequences only. Part of the clones is absent; in the studies checked, under half of the shortfall reflects unresolved V genes, and no reason is known for the rest. The sample has 150,000 to 200,000 clones on record, around 88% of them singletons. Approximately 10% of the sample comes from the top ten. What this sample's time point label stands for: about 28 days (+/-7) after the second vaccine dose. The sample here was peripheral blood, taken 28 days after the second AZD1222 dose. These receptors all come from an adult who received the AZD1222 COVID-19 vaccine.

The rearrangement uses TRBV9 and TRBJ1-6, with a possible D match to TRBD1 (6 bases). The CDR3 is 17 amino acids. Germline V CDR1 and CDR2: SGDLS, YYNGEE. V lost 10 bases to trimming and J lost 0 bases, with 20 bases between them. CDR3 amino acids: CASGRWDKSSYNSPLHF. The CDR3 DNA follows: TGTGCCTCCGGTAGGTGGGACAAGAGCTCCTATAATTCACCCCTCCACTTT. Full variable domain (rest looked up from reference TRBV9 and TRBJ1-6): DSGVTQTPKHLITATGQRVTLRCSPRSGDLSVYWYQQSLDQGLQFLIQYYNGEERAKGNILERFSAQQFPDLHSELNLSSLELGDSALYFCASGRWDKSSYNSPLHFGNGTRLTVT.

The chain uses TRBV5-6 and TRBJ1-2, with TRBD1 matching 7 bases. Germline loops: CDR1 SGHDT, CDR2 YYEEEE. V shed 5 bases, J shed 7 bases, and the junction held 20 bases outside the gene matches. This CDR3 contains 17 residues. The CDR3: CASSIPDRVRGYVGYTF. In nucleotides, the CDR3 is TGTGCCAGCAGTATACCAGACAGGGTCAGGGGCTATGTTGGCTACACCTTC.

The chain couples TRBV7-2 to TRBJ2-7; 10 nucleotides match TRBD1. This CDR3 spans 14 amino acids. Germline CDR1 is SGHTA and CDR2 is FQGNSA. V lost 1 base and J lost 6; bases outside the gene matches: 3. The CDR3 bases are TGTGCCAGCAGCTTAGTGGGACAGGGGCGCGAGCAGTACTTC. Its translation is CASSLVGQGREQYF.

V gene TRBV6-1 combines with J gene TRBJ2-1; D possibly corresponds to TRBD2 (6 bases). CDR1 and CDR2 (germline): MNHNS, SASEGT. The CDR3 has 16 amino acids. Deletions cut 4 bases from V and 4 bases from J, with 17 bases between. CDR3 in amino acids: CASSASTGGAYNEQFF. The CDR3, as DNA: TGTGCCAGCAGTGCATCGACGGGCGGGGCGTACAATGAGCAGTTCTTC.

The chain uses TRBV10-3 and TRBJ2-3; no clear D. Germline V CDR1 and CDR2: ENHRY, SYGVKD. The CDR3 is 11 residues long. The germline V and J ends were trimmed by 7 bases and 0 bases, with 2 bases remaining between them. The CDR3 DNA reads TGTGCCATCACTAGCACAGATACGCAGTATTTT. Residues: CAITSTDTQYF.

The chain couples TRBV5-1 to TRBJ1-2, with D tentatively TRBD1 (6 bases). Germline values: CDR1 SGHRS, CDR2 YFSETQ. CDR3 length equals 13 residues. Deletions cut 3 bases from V and 2 bases from J, with 8 bases between. The CDR3 loop is CASSSTGNYGYTF. The CDR3 nucleotides are TGCGCCAGCAGCTCCACAGGGAACTATGGCTACACCTTC.

This clone was detected only a few times. V and J are TRBV5-6 and TRBJ2-2, with TRBD2 matching 10 bases. The J segment lost 13 bases and the V segment lost 1 base, leaving 7 bases of the junction unmatched. Looked up from germline, CDR1 is SGHDT and CDR2 is YYEEEE. The CDR3 runs 14 residues. In DNA form, the CDR3 reads TGTGCCAGCAGCTTGACTAGCGGGGCCCGTGGGCTGTTTTTT. It specifies CASSLTSGARGLFF. Supplemented by reference TRBV5-6 and TRBJ2-2, the full variable domain reads DAGVTQSPTHLIKTRGQQVTLRCSPKSGHDTVSWYQQALGQGPQFIFQYYEEEERQRGNFPDRFSGHQFPNYSSELNVNALLLGDSALYLCASSLTSGARGLFFGEGSRLTVL.

This chain uses TRBV7-3 with TRBJ2-1, with D tentatively TRBD2 (6 bases). The CDR3 extends over 15 amino acids. Deletions cut 2 bases from V and 7 bases from J, with 15 bases between. Per germline, CDR1 SGHTA and CDR2 FQGTGA. DNA for the CDR3: TGTGCCAGCAGCTTATCGCGGGGAGTGAAAAATGAGCAGTTCTTC. Its protein is CASSLSRGVKNEQFF.

Here the CDR3 DNA reads TGTGCCTGGAGTGGCCGCTATGGCTACACCTTC. Protein sequence: CAWSGRYGYTF. The chain recombines TRBV30 with TRBJ1-2; D not resolved. CDR3 length equals 11 residues. Germline V lookup: CDR1 GTSNPN, CDR2 SVGIG (reference sequence). Trimming removed 1 base at V and 4 bases at J, with 4 bases between.

This sequence joins TRBV19 and TRBJ1-1; a possible D gene is TRBD1 (5 bases). The CDR3 loop spans 13 amino acids. The ends were cut back, 8 bases at V and 1 base at J, with 11 bases in the middle. From germline, CDR1 is LNHDA and CDR2 SQIVND (reference sequence). As DNA, the CDR3 is TGTGCCAGTGGGGGGAGACGGAACACTGAAGCTTTCTTT. As protein: CASGGRRNTEAFF. Looking up the rest from reference TRBV19 and TRBJ1-1 gives the full variable domain: DGGITQSPKYLFRKEGQNVTLSCEQNLNHDAMYWYRQDPGQGLRLIYYSQIVNDFQKGDIAEGYSVSREKKESFPLTVTSAQKNPTAFYLCASGGRRNTEAFFGQGTRLTVV.

The chain joins TRBV7-2 to TRBJ1-4; 10 bases agree with TRBD1. Germline loops: CDR1 SGHTA, CDR2 FQGNSA. The CDR3 sequence is 15 residues long. After removal of 1 base from V and 6 bases from J, the junction contained 2 bases not matched to a gene. The CDR3 spells CASSLGGQGHEKLFF. The CDR3, as DNA: TGTGCCAGCAGCTTAGGGGGACAGGGGCATGAAAAACTGTTTTTT. The full variable domain, its missing parts supplied by reference TRBV7-2 and TRBJ1-4, is GAGVSQSPSNKVTEKGKDVELRCDPISGHTALYWYRQSLGQGLEFLIYFQGNSAPDKSGLPSDRFSAERTGGSVSTLTIQRTQQEDSAVYLCASSLGGQGHEKLFFGSGTQLSVL.

The chain is built from TRBV9 and TRBJ2-2; the D gene is possibly TRBD1 (5 bases). The V end lost 5 bases, the J end lost 0 bases, and 17 bases lay between the germline ends. Looked up from germline, CDR1 is SGDLS and CDR2 is YYNGEE. The CDR3 length is 17 residues. CDR3 amino acids: CASRSQTASANTGELFF. The CDR3, as DNA: TGTGCCAGCAGATCCCAGACAGCTTCCGCGAACACCGGGGAGCTGTTTTTT. The full variable domain, its missing parts supplied by reference TRBV9 and TRBJ2-2, is DSGVTQTPKHLITATGQRVTLRCSPRSGDLSVYWYQQSLDQGLQFLIQYYNGEERAKGNILERFSAQQFPDLHSELNLSSLELGDSALYFCASRSQTASANTGELFFGEGSRLTVL.

The V and J genes are TRBV7-8 and TRBJ2-7, with 9 bases aligning to TRBD1. The J segment lost 5 bases and the V segment lost 1 base, leaving 9 bases of the junction unmatched. This CDR3 is built from 16 residues. Germline-derived CDR1 and CDR2 are SGHVS and FQNEAQ. The CDR3 reads CASSLGGTGFFDEQYF. The CDR3 DNA is TGTGCCAGCAGCTTAGGTGGGACAGGGTTTTTTGACGAGCAGTACTTC.

Only one count was recorded for this clone. This rearrangement joins TRBV6-5 to TRBJ2-3; D may match TRBD1 or TRBD2 (5 bases each). Germline V gene data show CDR1 as MNHEY and CDR2 as SVGAGI. The CDR3 is 14 residues long. Trimming cost V 5 bases and J 5 bases, with 14 bases left between them. CDR3 residues: CASSRGERGDTQYF. CDR3 sequence (DNA): TGTGCCAGCAGTAGGGGAGAGAGGGGAGATACGCAGTATTTT.

V and J are TRBV7-2 and TRBJ1-6; 9 bases line up with TRBD1. CDR3 length: 15 residues. Trimming took 5 bases from V and 5 from J; bases not matched to a gene: 4. Per germline, CDR1 SGHTA and CDR2 FQGNSA. CDR3 protein: CASSVGTGNNSPLHF. The CDR3 nucleotides read TGTGCCAGCAGCGTCGGGACAGGGAATAATTCACCCCTCCACTTT. The variable domain in full, with the rest retrieved from reference TRBV7-2 and TRBJ1-6, is GAGVSQSPSNKVTEKGKDVELRCDPISGHTALYWYRQSLGQGLEFLIYFQGNSAPDKSGLPSDRFSAERTGGSVSTLTIQRTQQEDSAVYLCASSVGTGNNSPLHFGNGTRLTVT.

This chain joins TRBV21-1 and TRBJ2-1; no DNA check was done on the table's D call, TRBD2. TRBV21-1 is described as a pseudogene. This CDR3 has 15 amino acids. CDR3 sequence: CASKGAGGPYNEQFF. Here the CDR3 DNA reads TGTGCCAGCAAAGGCGCGGGGGGGCCCTACAATGAGCAGTTCTTC.